These 7 T cell receptor beta chains were all obtained from the same sample, sequenced in a study of Tregs in tolerant kidney transplant recipients (dated by TCRdb to between 2019 and 2020). Receptor amplification or capture employed the immunoSEQ multiplex PCR assay. TCRdb's version of the immuneACCESS table is confined to in-frame rearrangements and falls short of the full clone set. An unresolved V gene accounts for under half of the shortfall where checked; the remainder is of unknown origin. Within this sample are around 98,000 clones, with under 95% of them counted one time only. The biggest ten clones account for 0.46% of the sample. The time point label corresponds to: blood sample drawn before combined kidney and bone marrow transplant. The sequenced sample was CD4+ T cells from blood, obtained before the transplant. These TCRs come from a human donor who received a combined kidney and bone marrow transplant.

This chain uses TRBV5-1 with TRBJ2-5; no reliable D call. The tail of the sequence fits TRBJ2-7 better, so the J call may be wrong. Germline V CDR1 and CDR2: SGHRS, YFSETQ. This CDR3 has 15 amino acids. This CDR3 is CASSLVGLSSYEQYF. CDR3 bases: TGCGCCAGCAGCTTGGTTGGGCTCAGCTCCTACGAGCAGTACTTC.

The chain uses TRBV28 and TRBJ2-7; 9 bases match TRBD2. Looked up from germline, CDR1 is MDHEN and CDR2 is SYDVKM. V trimming: 6 bases; J trimming: 3 bases; junction bases outside the gene matches: 3. This CDR3 has 13 amino acids. The CDR3 region has the DNA TGTGCCAGCAGCCTAGCGGGACACTACGAGCAGTACTTC. The encoded protein is CASSLAGHYEQYF.

The chain links TRBV5-3 to TRBJ1-6; D is undetermined. TRBV5-3 is known as an ORF, though its function is uncertain. V shed 4 bases and J shed 6 bases, with 11 bases lying between them. There are 14 residues in the CDR3. Here the CDR3 DNA reads TGTGCCAGAAGCCCAACTCCAGGTAATTCACCCCTCCACTTT. Translated: CARSPTPGNSPLHF.

This clone was observed once. The J gene is TRBJ2-7, the V gene TRBV7-2; D is unresolved. The CDR3 is made up of 12 amino acids. Germline CDR1 reads SGHTA; CDR2 reads FQGNSA. V was trimmed by 2 bases and J by 5 bases, leaving 7 bases between them. CDR3 nucleotides: TGTGCCAGCAGCTTACTGGGCCACGAGCAGTACTTC. This translates into CASSLLGHEQYF.

The chain employs TRBV28 and TRBJ2-7; TRBD1 aligns across 10 bases. CDR1 is MDHEN, CDR2 SYDVKM, per germline. The V segment lost 4 bases and the J segment 5 bases; nucleotides outside the gene matches: 11. The CDR3 has 16 amino acids. CDR3 sequence: CASSSPGGQGLNEQYF. CDR3 DNA: TGTGCCAGCAGTTCACCAGGGGGACAGGGGTTAAACGAGCAGTACTTC.

The chain links TRBV7-9 to TRBJ1-1; D might be TRBD1 (6 bases). Trimming removed 3 bases at V and 4 bases at J, with 12 bases between. The germline CDR1 and CDR2 sequences are SEHNR and FQNEAQ (reference sequence). The CDR3 extends over 14 amino acids. In DNA form, the CDR3 reads TGTGCCAGCAGCTTTAAAGGGGGTAGCACTGAAGCTTTCTTT. The encoded protein is CASSFKGGSTEAFF.

The genes are TRBV12-5 and TRBJ2-5; maybe TRBD1 (6 bases). The CDR3 consists of 15 residues. The germline V gene encodes CDR1 LGHNT and CDR2 FRNRAP. Deletions cut 6 bases from V and 4 bases from J, with 18 bases between. The CDR3 region is CASGAGTQPGETQYF. The CDR3 region has the DNA TGTGCTAGTGGAGCAGGGACACAGCCTGGAGAGACCCAGTACTTC.